The present T cell receptor beta chain was sequenced within a study of cytomegalovirus exposure and HLA in healthy donors (dated by TCRdb to about 2017). Study-level background: An earlier analysis of roughly 610 of the donors reported about 300 Gb of sequence data and 100 million to 120 million unique TCR beta sequences obtained from some 200 million T cells. The study combined high-throughput TCR immunosequencing, statistical association of individual TCRs with disease status, and machine learning to predict cytomegalovirus infection status. HLA typing covered class I and class II loci at four-digit resolution. The number of donors typed differed by locus, with 629-630 for A, B, C, DRB1 and DQB1, about 500 for DQA1, 600 to 610 for DPA1, and around 430 for DPB1. Rather than using new phenotypic data, the later analysis identified candidate immune exposures from TCR beta sequences and from how often those sequences occurred across donors. Among 350 to 400 genotyped donors of the cohort, an average of approximately 230,000 unique TCR beta nucleotide sequences were sequenced per donor, about a sixth of them non-productive. All discovery cohort repertoires had been generated on a single sequencing platform. Alongside the repertoire data, information on donor age, sex, ethnicity and CMV serostatus was compiled. In addition to the first cohort of 666 subjects, a separate validation cohort of approximately 130 different subjects was used. In a later genetic analysis, genome-wide SNP genotypes for about 65% of the 666 donors were used, and that subset was treated as a discovery cohort. An early release covering more than 500 HLA-typed donors comprised 300 to 350 gigabases of sequencing data and tens of millions of unique TCR sequences. To decide whether each TCR beta V gene segment behaved as functional or pseudogenic, an earlier analysis of some 580 of the donors relied on high-throughput TCR beta sequencing. The aim of the study was to test whether cataloging public T cell receptors could identify signatures of past pathogen exposure. Roughly 5 DR-DQ haplotypes were handled as single units for association and clustering because linkage in the cohort was strong. The T cell repertoires of some 700 subjects were profiled by immunosequencing and related to cytomegalovirus serostatus. The genetic ancestry cluster associated with self-reported Caucasian donors included approximately 85% of the approximately 430 genotyped donors. In a later analysis, previously published TCR beta repertoires from about 640 donors were re-analyzed and high-resolution HLA genotyping was added so that TCR occurrence patterns could be studied.

The cohort was made up of approximately 700 healthy bone marrow donors. All cohort members were sampled while nominally healthy, although unrecorded immune exposures were likely present. The donor tested CMV seropositive, placing the donor among the approximately 310 seropositive members of the cohort. Every donor gave a peripheral blood sample, and the peripheral blood mononuclear cells from that sample were used for TCR beta sequencing. Genomic DNA was extracted from the blood cell samples with the Qiagen DNeasy Blood Extraction Kit. The paper's findings and limits, for the study overall: An association between a missense DCLRE1C variant and V-gene and J-gene trimming of TCR beta chains was found in a later genetic analysis and replicated in an independent cohort. A cluster of highly shared sequence variants was judged likely to be a technical artifact of the sequencing pipeline. A further reported finding was that TCR beta sequences accurately predicted the HLA-A and HLA-B alleles for most subjects in the first cohort. A later analysis associated 17,000 or so TCR beta sequences with specific HLA alleles at a false discovery rate of 0.05. The authors suggested that the approach could potentially be generalized to other disease states and immunological phenotypes. Because HLA typing was unavailable for some donors at each locus, only the typed subset was used in association tests. Correlated functional status among segregating V segments might reflect linkage disequilibrium, but an unknown experimental factor could not be ruled out. A later analysis found that most CMV-associated TCR beta chains appeared HLA-restricted, with HLA associations seemingly driven largely by CMV exposure. In a later analysis, HLA-associated TCR beta chains were found to be more clonally expanded and to have lower generation probabilities than equally common non-associated chains. Only TCR beta chains were sequenced in this cohort, and the absence of alpha or paired-chain data limited detectable features. A later genetic analysis reported fewer N-insertions in productive TCRs among donors in an Asian-associated ancestry cluster than the roughly 690-donor mean. The 87-base-pair reads could not distinguish some IMGT-functional V segments, including TRBV6-2 and TRBV6-3, so those segments were excluded. Most TCR sequences were seen in very few donors, while some public TCRs were found in many individuals. When HLA alleles, especially DR and DQ, strongly co-occurred, TCR associations were difficult to assign to individual alleles. Presence/absence analyses assumed roughly uniform sequencing depth across donors, an assumption that may not hold. In the study, 150 to 200 TCR beta chains were listed as associated with cytomegalovirus. Three of the identified cytomegalovirus-associated TCR beta chains were confirmed in vitro to be specific for cytomegalovirus antigens. Cytomegalovirus status was reported to be diagnosed by the classifier with high specificity and sensitivity in both the original and validation cohorts. An earlier analysis of roughly 570 of the donors showed that most TCR beta V segments appeared in productive rearrangements either about 90% or about 30% of the time, which broadly matched IMGT annotations. Several of the top co-occurrence clusters appeared to be linked to parvovirus B19, influenza, CMV and Epstein-Barr virus, according to a later analysis. About 17 rarely observed V segments, including chromosome 9 orphons, were excluded from the earlier analysis of some 590 of the donors because counts were too low. In a later analysis, TCR association rates were found to vary across HLA loci, with the most associated TCRs seen for DRB1 alleles and the fewest for HLA-C alleles. Immune exposure information for the cohort was limited to CMV serostatus.

Library preparation employed the immunoSEQ multiplex PCR assay. For the multiplex PCR, a mixture combining 60 forward primers for TCR Vbeta segments and 13 reverse primers for TCR Jbeta segments was used. The CDR3 region of rearranged TCR beta genes was amplified from genomic DNA with a multiplex PCR assay. Amplified TCR beta libraries were sequenced as 87-base-pair reads on the Illumina HiSeq System. On the study's bioinformatics: Across the 666 repertoires, a later analysis counted 78 million or so unique TCR beta chains, around 11 million of which were shared by at least two donors. A nearest-neighbor algorithm error-corrected the raw reads and collapsed the reads into unique sequences, merging closely related sequences to remove PCR and sequencing errors. CDR3 sequences were aligned to IMGT reference sequences to assign V, D and J gene segments. Each retained sequence needed at least a six-nucleotide match to both a V gene segment and a J gene segment. A rearrangement counted as productive if the CDR3 had no stop codons and remained in frame with V and J, and every other rearrangement counted as non-productive. CDR3 was defined by IMGT convention, running from the second conserved V-encoded cysteine to the conserved J-encoded phenylalanine. In an earlier analysis of more than 550 of the donors, sequences lacking an unambiguous match to a single V gene segment were excluded. An earlier analysis of 450 to 650 of the donors called V segments functional above 56.7% productive rearrangements and segregating when the between-donor standard deviation exceeded 5%. A statistical classification framework was built for diagnosing cytomegalovirus status from the catalog of TCR beta chain sequences. In a later analysis, V and J genes were assigned by comparing TCR nucleotide sequences against IMGT/GENE-DB human TR gene sequences. Using the TCRdist pipeline, a later analysis assigned CDR3 sequences along with most-parsimonious VDJ recombination scenarios. In a later analysis, every TCR beta chain was defined by the combination of its CDR3 amino acid sequence and its V-gene family, and reads without a unique V-gene family were dropped. A later analysis removed 450 to 600 highly shared, low-generation-probability nucleotide sequences to deal with suspected cross-contamination and a sequencing artifact. In a later analysis, a clonal expansion index was calculated for each public chain from normalized within-repertoire ranks of inferred template counts. In a later analysis, generation probabilities were computed using a VDJ recombination model fitted to out-of-frame rearrangements, and the results were checked against IGoR. In a later analysis, hypergeometric tests were used to score TCR-TCR, TCR-HLA and TCR-CMV co-occurrence, with a repertoire-size bias correction applied to TCR pairs. To estimate false discovery rates, a later analysis permuted the HLA or CMV assignments 20 times. In a later analysis, co-occurring TCRs were grouped using DBSCAN, and TCRdist sequence similarity was added for clustering within HLA-allele-positive subsets. Repertoires with fewer than 30,000 or more than 120,000 public chains, plus five repertoires with anomalous nucleotide sharing, were excluded from co-occurrence clustering. TCRdb obtained this table from immuneACCESS and retained in-frame rearrangements with V and J assigned. These tables miss some clones; where compared with another copy, unresolved V genes account for less than half of the shortfall, and the remainder is unexplained. Clone size and V and J calls were adopted from that table, with D and trimming inferred from the DNA. The sample table holds 140,000 to 150,000 clones, of which almost 80% were seen once. Clones ranked in the top ten supply roughly 6.7% of the sample.

Via the germline V gene, CDR1 is ENHRY and CDR2 SYGVKD. The CDR3 has 13 amino acids, counting the end cysteine and phenylalanine. Only CDR3 DNA is held: 39 bases, read in frame from base 1. Relative to germline, V is missing 4 bases and J is missing 5 bases, with 3 bases of the junction outside any gene match. In the case of this clone: What this receptor recognizes is not known. Per-base qualities were not stored, and no clone one base away is much larger.

The sequence was collected from a woman aged 40 to 55 in good health and CMV-seropositive. Rearrangement joined TRBV10-3 to TRBJ2-5; TRBD1 agrees with 8 junctional bases. Sequenced material: PBMCs. The CDR3 is CAISAGGRETQYF. The nucleotide sequence is given as TGTGCCATCAGTGCAGGGGGCCGGGAGACCCAGTACTTC.